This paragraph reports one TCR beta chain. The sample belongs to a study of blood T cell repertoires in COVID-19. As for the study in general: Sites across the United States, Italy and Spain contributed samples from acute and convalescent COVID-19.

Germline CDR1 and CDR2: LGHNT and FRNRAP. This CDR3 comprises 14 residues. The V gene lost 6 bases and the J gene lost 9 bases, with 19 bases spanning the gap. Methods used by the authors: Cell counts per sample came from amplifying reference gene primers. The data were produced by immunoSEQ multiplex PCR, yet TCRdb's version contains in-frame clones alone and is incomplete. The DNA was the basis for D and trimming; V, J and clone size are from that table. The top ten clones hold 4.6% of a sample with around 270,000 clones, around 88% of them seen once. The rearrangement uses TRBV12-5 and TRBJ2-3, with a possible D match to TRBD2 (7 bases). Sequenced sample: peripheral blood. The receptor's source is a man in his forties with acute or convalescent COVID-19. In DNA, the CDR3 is TGTGCTAGTGGCTTAGGGGGGGACACGGCCACGCAGTATTTT. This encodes CASGLGGDTATQYF.